The 23 T cell receptor beta chains below all came from one sample that was sequenced in a study of cytotoxic CD8 clonotypes in ibrutinib-treated CLL. Generated by immunoSEQ multiplex PCR, the TCRdb table keeps only in-frame clones and is missing some. The sample holds some 130,000 clones, less than 95% seen once. Material: PBMCs, obtained after 12 months of ibrutinib treatment. The receptor source for this set is a human donor with chronic lymphocytic leukemia.

The chain has TRBV28 and TRBJ2-3; D might be TRBD1 or TRBD2, each matching 7 bases. V dropped 7 bases and J dropped 7 bases, with 24 bases sitting between them. The germline gives CDR1 MDHEN, CDR2 SYDVKM. CDR3 length equals 16 residues. The CDR3 spells CASNPRGGGVRNTQYF. The CDR3 region has the DNA TGTGCCAGCAACCCACGGGGAGGGGGCGTGCGAAATACGCAGTATTTT.

The chain employs TRBV7-9 and TRBJ1-2; the D is unclear. Germline CDR1 reads SEHNR; CDR2 reads FQNEAQ (reference sequence). Trimming pared 2 bases from V and 6 bases from J, leaving 13 bases between. This CDR3 region has 14 residues. CDR3 sequence (DNA): TGTGCCAGCAGCTTATCTGCGGGATCGGATGGCTACACCTTC. It specifies CASSLSAGSDGYTF. The variable domain in full, with the rest retrieved from reference TRBV7-9 and TRBJ1-2, is DTGVSQNPRHKITKRGQNVTFRCDPISEHNRLYWYRQTLGQGPEFLTYFQNEAQLEKSRLLSDRFSAERPKGSFSTLEIQRTEQGDSAMYLCASSLSAGSDGYTFGSGTRLTVV.

The chain uses TRBV4-3 and TRBJ1-1; possible D gene TRBD1, 5 bases. The germline V gene has CDR1 LGHNA and CDR2 YSLEER. V lost 4 bases to trimming and J lost 4 bases, with 13 bases between them. CDR3 length: 14 residues. For the CDR3, the DNA is TGCGCCAGCAGCCGTTTGGGACCGTCCACTGAAGCTTTCTTT. Translated: CASSRLGPSTEAFF.

The chain recombines TRBV5-6 with TRBJ1-2; D call uncertain. Per germline, CDR1 SGHDT and CDR2 YYEEEE. The CDR3 extends over 12 amino acids. Trimming took off 4 bases at V and 10 bases at J, with 14 bases between the two ends. CDR3 protein: CASSPGMAAYTF. In nucleotides, the CDR3 is TGTGCCAGCAGCCCCGGTATGGCTGCCTACACCTTC.

This chain joins TRBV7-2 and TRBJ1-3; the D is unclear. This CDR3 is built from 14 residues. Trimming shortened V by 1 base and J by 4 bases, and 8 bases separated the two germline ends. Germline V gene sequence: CDR1 SGHTA, CDR2 FQGNSA. This CDR3 is CASSLVVSGNTIYF. The DNA for the CDR3 is TGTGCCAGCAGCTTAGTGGTATCCGGAAACACCATATATTTT.

This chain links TRBV5-1 with TRBJ1-5; D gene uncertain. Trimming stripped 0 bases from V and 6 bases from J, with 7 bases between. The CDR3 is made up of 13 amino acids. The germline V gene encodes CDR1 SGHRS and CDR2 YFSETQ. CDR3 in DNA: TGCGCCAGCAGCTTGGAGCGGGGTCAGCCCCAGCATTTT. It specifies CASSLERGQPQHF.

This chain joins TRBV7-3 and TRBJ2-3; the match to TRBD2 covers 7 bases. CDR3 size: 16 residues. Germline-derived CDR1 and CDR2 are SGHTA and FQGTGA. The V gene end was trimmed by 2 bases and the J gene end by 1 base; junction bases not matched to a gene: 6. The CDR3 spells CASSLLSGTGTDTQYF. Written as DNA, the CDR3 is TGTGCCAGCAGCTTACTAAGCGGGACGGGCACAGATACGCAGTATTTT.

The chain has TRBV4-2 and TRBJ2-1, with TRBD2 identical over 8 bases. Trimming removed 1 base from V and 7 bases from J; junction bases left unmatched: 12. Germline CDR1 LGHNA, CDR2 YNFKEQ. This CDR3 has 17 residues. CDR3: CASSQAGGRVVSNEQFF. CDR3 DNA sequence: TGTGCCAGCAGCCAAGCGGGGGGGAGGGTTGTGAGTAATGAGCAGTTCTTC.

The V gene is TRBV19, the J gene TRBJ2-7; tentatively, D is TRBD1 or TRBD2 (5 bases each). Germline CDR1 LNHDA, CDR2 SQIVND (reference sequence). This CDR3 is built from 13 residues. With 5 bases removed from V and 4 bases from J, the gap between germline ends came to 12 bases. Here the CDR3 reads CASSPGTKYEQYF. The CDR3 region has the DNA TGTGCCAGTAGTCCTGGGACCAAATACGAGCAGTACTTC.

The V call is TRBV4-3, the J call TRBJ2-7, with D possibly being TRBD1 (5 bases). The CDR3 loop spans 14 amino acids. Germline CDR1 is LGHNA and CDR2 is YSLEER. V was cut by 0 bases and J by 3 bases, with 9 bases left in between. The CDR3 protein is CASSQDRQYYEQYF. As DNA, the CDR3 is TGCGCCAGCAGCCAAGACCGACAGTACTACGAGCAGTACTTC.

This clone was counted a single time. CDR3 loop: CASSLGASGYEQYF. The CDR3 DNA follows: TGTGCCAGCAGTTTGGGGGCTAGCGGGTACGAGCAGTACTTC. This chain links TRBV27 with TRBJ2-7; 8 bases match TRBD2. This CDR3 is built from 14 residues. Germline trimming cut 3 bases from V and 4 bases from J; bases unmatched to any gene: 5. CDR1 and CDR2 from the germline V gene are MNHEY and SMNVEV (reference sequence).

This chain joins TRBV2 and TRBJ2-1, with TRBD2 matching over 8 bases. The J segment lost 7 bases and the V segment lost 4 bases, leaving 12 bases of the junction unmatched. The germline V gene encodes CDR1 SNHLY and CDR2 FYNNEI. This CDR3 comprises 16 residues. For the CDR3, the DNA is TGTGCCAGCAGTGGGACTGTGGGGACTAGTATTAATGAGCAGTTCTTC. This translates into CASSGTVGTSINEQFF.

This clone was picked up a small number of times. The chain carries TRBV5-1 and TRBJ2-3, with no clear D. From germline, CDR1 is SGHRS and CDR2 YFSETQ. V lost 0 bases to trimming and J lost 4 bases, with 12 bases between them. The CDR3 consists of 15 residues. CDR3 amino acids: CASSLEFGRPDTQYF. CDR3 in DNA: TGCGCCAGCAGCTTGGAATTCGGCAGGCCAGATACGCAGTATTTT.

The genes are TRBV2 and TRBJ2-5; 7 bases are shared with TRBD1. The CDR3 covers 13 residues. Trimming at V came to 9 bases and at J to 2 bases, leaving 6 bases not matched to a gene. Germline V gene sequence: CDR1 SNHLY, CDR2 FYNNEI. CDR3 DNA: TGTGCCAGTGATGGGGGACAGCAAGAGACCCAGTACTTC. As protein: CASDGGQQETQYF. Drawing the rest from reference TRBV2 and TRBJ2-5, the complete variable domain is EPEVTQTPSHQVTQMGQEVILRCVPISNHLYFYWYRQILGQKVEFLVSFYNNEISEKSEIFDDQFSVERPDGSNFTLKIRSTKLEDSAMYFCASDGGQQETQYFGPGTRLLVL.

The chain uses TRBV5-1 and TRBJ2-5, with 7 positions matching TRBD1. There are 14 residues in the CDR3. Germline CDR1 is SGHRS and CDR2 is YFSETQ. V was pared by 4 bases and J by 5 bases, with 8 bases of the junction left unmatched. The DNA for the CDR3 is TGCGCCAGCAGCCGAGACAGGGTCTTGGAGACCCAGTACTTC. Translation gives CASSRDRVLETQYF.

The V and J genes are TRBV30 and TRBJ1-4; no reliable D call. V dropped 0 bases and J dropped 6 bases, with 5 bases sitting between them. Germline loops: CDR1 GTSNPN, CDR2 SVGIG (reference sequence). This CDR3 has 12 amino acids. In DNA form, the CDR3 reads TGTGCCTGGAGTGTAAATGATGAAAAACTGTTTTTT. As protein: CAWSVNDEKLFF.

The chain employs TRBV9 and TRBJ2-1, with 7 bases matching TRBD2. Germline CDR1 and CDR2: SGDLS and YYNGEE. V shed 10 bases, J shed 9 bases, and the junction held 10 bases outside the gene matches. The CDR3 is 12 residues long. This CDR3 reads CASQTSMGEQFF. As DNA, the CDR3 is TGTGCCTCTCAGACTAGCATGGGTGAGCAGTTCTTC.

The V gene is TRBV7-6, the J gene TRBJ2-1; D tentatively reads TRBD1 or TRBD2 (5 bases each). The V and J ends lost 2 bases and 8 bases respectively, with 16 bases between them. Germline V gene data show CDR1 as SGHVS and CDR2 as FNYEAQ. CDR3 length: 15 residues. The CDR3, as DNA: TGTGCCAGCAGCTTACGGGTTCCCCGGGGCGATGAGCAGTTCTTC. Translated, it gives CASSLRVPRGDEQFF.

In DNA, the CDR3 is TGTGCCAGCAGCCTGGCACAGGGGCCCTACGAGCAGTACTTC. Protein sequence: CASSLAQGPYEQYF. This rearrangement joins TRBV7-9 to TRBJ2-7; 7 bases agree with TRBD1. The length of the CDR3 is 14 residues. V lost 5 bases and J lost 2; bases outside the gene matches: 6. CDR1 SEHNR and CDR2 FQNEAQ come from the germline V gene (reference sequence).

The chain carries TRBV7-2 and TRBJ2-7; unclear D gene. Trimming left V 3 bases short and J 3 bases short, with 18 bases between. The CDR3 sequence is 16 residues long. The germline V gene encodes CDR1 SGHTA and CDR2 FQGNSA. CDR3 bases: TGTGCCAGCAGCTTCGCCACCGACGGGCTCCACTACGAGCAGTACTTC. Protein sequence: CASSFATDGLHYEQYF. The entire variable domain, with the rest obtained from reference TRBV7-2 and TRBJ2-7, is as follows: GAGVSQSPSNKVTEKGKDVELRCDPISGHTALYWYRQSLGQGLEFLIYFQGNSAPDKSGLPSDRFSAERTGGSVSTLTIQRTQQEDSAVYLCASSFATDGLHYEQYFGPGTRLTVT.

The chain carries TRBV6-5 and TRBJ2-7, with 8 nucleotides matching TRBD1. CDR1 is MNHEY and CDR2 is SVGAGI in the germline V gene. After removal of 10 bases from V and 2 bases from J, the junction contained 13 bases not matched to a gene. The CDR3 covers 15 residues. The chain's CDR3 is CATRTGTGSPYEQYF. In DNA, the CDR3 is TGTGCCACTCGGACCGGGACAGGCAGCCCCTACGAGCAGTACTTC.

J is TRBJ2-6 and V is TRBV7-9, with D hard to call. Per germline, CDR1 SEHNR and CDR2 FQNEAQ (reference sequence). The CDR3 covers 16 residues. Trimming stripped 1 base from V and 4 bases from J, with 11 bases between. CDR3 sequence (DNA): TGTGCCAGCAGCTTAGTTTGGGCGCCGGGGGCCAACGTCCTGACTTTC. Translating gives CASSLVWAPGANVLTF. The whole variable domain, filled in from reference TRBV7-9 and TRBJ2-6, reads DTGVSQNPRHKITKRGQNVTFRCDPISEHNRLYWYRQTLGQGPEFLTYFQNEAQLEKSRLLSDRFSAERPKGSFSTLEIQRTEQGDSAMYLCASSLVWAPGANVLTFGAGSRLTVL.

V gene TRBV28 combines with J gene TRBJ2-3; D gene unclear. Trimming removed 4 bases at V and 2 bases at J, with 13 bases between. This CDR3 region has 15 residues. CDR1 MDHEN and CDR2 SYDVKM come from the germline V gene. The CDR3 nucleotides are TGTGCCAGCAGTTCAATCCCGGACCTCACAGATACGCAGTATTTT. The encoded protein is CASSSIPDLTDTQYF.